This T cell receptor (beta chain) derives from a study of blood T cell repertoires in COVID-19. At the level of the study: The study drew acute and convalescent COVID-19 samples from the United States, Italy and Spain. From T cells, B-cell-depleted T cells, or PBMCs came the material, which was cDNA or gDNA.

The CDR3 extends over 15 amino acids. Germline V gives CDR1 SGDLS, CDR2 YYNGEE. V was shortened by 0 bases and J by 2 bases, with 12 bases between the two germline ends. Per the original data handling: Amplifying reference gene primers gave estimates of nucleated cell counts. The assay was immunoSEQ multiplex PCR, and TCRdb's table has in-frame clones only and misses some. V and J calls plus clone size are reproduced from that table; the DNA served to infer D and trimming. The data hold approximately 100,000 clones, with more than 80% observed a single time. Material: peripheral blood. The sequence came from a human donor in a cohort sampled during active COVID-19. This sequence joins TRBV9 and TRBJ2-7; D ambiguous. The CDR3 region has the DNA TGTGCCAGCAGCGTAGGTAGTAATGGGCCCTACGAGCAGTACTTC. The encoded protein is CASSVGSNGPYEQYF.